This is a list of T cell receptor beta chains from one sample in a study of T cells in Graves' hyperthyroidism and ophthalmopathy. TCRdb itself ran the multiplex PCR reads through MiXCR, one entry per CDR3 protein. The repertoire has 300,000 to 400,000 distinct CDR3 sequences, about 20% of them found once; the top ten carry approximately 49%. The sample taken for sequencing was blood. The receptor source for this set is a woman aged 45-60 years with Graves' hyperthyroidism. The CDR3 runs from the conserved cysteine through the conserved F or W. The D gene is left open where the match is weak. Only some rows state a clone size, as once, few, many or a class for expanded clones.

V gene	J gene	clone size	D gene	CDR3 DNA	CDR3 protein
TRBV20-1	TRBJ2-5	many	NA	TGCAGTGCTAGGCCTGCGGGGCAAGAGACCCAGTACTTC	CSARPAGQETQYF
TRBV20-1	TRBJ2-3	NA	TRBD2	TGCAGTGCTAGAGTGGGGCGGGAGACAGATACGCAGTATTTT	CSARVGRETDTQYF
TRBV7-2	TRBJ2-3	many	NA	TGTGCCAGCAGCGCGTTAATGGGAGATACGCAGTATTTT	CASSALMGDTQYF
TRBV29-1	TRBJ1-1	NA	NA	TGCAGCCTCAAACCGGGACTACTGAACACTGAAGCTTTCTTT	CSLKPGLLNTEAFF
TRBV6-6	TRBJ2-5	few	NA	TGTGCCAGCAGTTACTCCCCAGGGCAAGAGACCCAGTACTTC	CASSYSPGQETQYF
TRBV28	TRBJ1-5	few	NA	TGTGCCAGCAGTTTAGCACAGGACCATCAGCCCCAGCATTTT	CASSLAQDHQPQHF
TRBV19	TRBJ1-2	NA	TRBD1	TGTGCCAGTAGTATCAACCCGGGACAGAACTATGGCTACACCTTC	CASSINPGQNYGYTF
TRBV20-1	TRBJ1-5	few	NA	TGCAGTGCCCGACAGGCGTCCCTAGAGCCCCAGCATTTT	CSARQASLEPQHF
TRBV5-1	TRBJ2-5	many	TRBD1	TGCGCCAGCAGCTTCGGACAGGTCCAAGAGACCCAGTACTTC	CASSFGQVQETQYF
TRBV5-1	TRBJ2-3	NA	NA	TGCGCCAGCAGCTTGGAGGCGGGGGCTAGCACAGATACGCAGTATTTT	CASSLEAGASTDTQYF
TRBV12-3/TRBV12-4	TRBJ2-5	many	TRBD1	TGTGCCAGCAGCGTCGGACAGGGGGGGGAGACCCAGTACTTC	CASSVGQGGETQYF
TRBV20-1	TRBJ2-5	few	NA	TGCAGTGCCCCGGGGTTAGGGGAGACCCAGTACTTC	CSAPGLGETQYF
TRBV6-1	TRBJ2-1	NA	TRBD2	TGTGCCAGCAGTGAATGGGGCGGGGGGCCGTTCTTC	CASSEWGGGPFF
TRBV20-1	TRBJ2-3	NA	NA	TGCAGTGCTAGAGAGCCCCTATTAGCGGAGAGACCGAATACGCAGTATTTT	CSAREPLLAERPNTQYF
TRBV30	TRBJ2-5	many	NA	TGTGCCTGGAGGGTAGCCACACCAAGGAGTCAAGAGACCCAGTACTTC	CAWRVATPRSQETQYF
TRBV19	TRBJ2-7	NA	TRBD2	TGTGCCAGTAGGATAGCGGGATCCTCCGAGCAGTACTTC	CASRIAGSSEQYF
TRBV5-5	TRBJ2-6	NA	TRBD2	TGTGCCAGCAGCTTGGCTAGCGGGGGTTCTGGGGCCAACGTCCTGACTTTC	CASSLASGGSGANVLTF
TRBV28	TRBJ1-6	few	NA	TGTGCCAGCAGTTTTGTGGCTGGCAATTCACCCCTCCACTTT	CASSFVAGNSPLHF
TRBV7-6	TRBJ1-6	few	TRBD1	TGTGCCAGCAGCGCAACCCCAGGGGGCTCGAATAATTCACCCCTCCACTTT	CASSATPGGSNNSPLHF
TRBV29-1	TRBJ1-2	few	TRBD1	TGCAGCGTTGAAGATGGACAGGGATATGGCTACACCTTC	CSVEDGQGYGYTF
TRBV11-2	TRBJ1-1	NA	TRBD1	TGTGCCAGCAGCTCATATTTCGACAGGGGGATGGAAGCTTTCTTT	CASSSYFDRGMEAFF
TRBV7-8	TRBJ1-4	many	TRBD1	TGTGCCAGCAGCTTAGGACAGGGCTGGGATGAAAAACTGTTTTTT	CASSLGQGWDEKLFF
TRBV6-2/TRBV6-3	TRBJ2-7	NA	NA	TGTGCCAGCAGACCCCAGGGGATTAGCGAGCAGTACTTC	CASRPQGISEQYF
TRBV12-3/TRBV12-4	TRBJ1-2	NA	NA	TGTGCCAGCACCTCTCTCAGGGAGGGGGTCGGCTACACCTTC	CASTSLREGVGYTF
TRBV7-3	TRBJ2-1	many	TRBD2	TGTGCCAGCAGTCAAAGTAGCGGGAGGGGCAATGAGCAGTTCTTC	CASSQSSGRGNEQFF
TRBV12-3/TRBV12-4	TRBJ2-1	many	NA	TGTGCCAGCAGCCACAGATACGACACCAACTCCTACAATGAGCAGTTCTTC	CASSHRYDTNSYNEQFF
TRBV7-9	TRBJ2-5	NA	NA	TGTGCCAGCAGCTTAGTGATCGAAGAGACCCAGTACTTC	CASSLVIEETQYF
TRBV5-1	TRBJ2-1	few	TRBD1	TGCGCCAGCAGCTTGGAACAGGGGGTAAATGAGCAGTTCTTC	CASSLEQGVNEQFF
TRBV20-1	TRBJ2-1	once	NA	TGCAGTCCCGGGTCGTATGAGCAGTTCTTC	CSPGSYEQFF
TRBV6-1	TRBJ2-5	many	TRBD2	TGTGCCAGCAGTGGAGCGGGAGGGAGGGAGGAGACCCAGTACTTC	CASSGAGGREETQYF
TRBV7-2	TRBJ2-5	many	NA	TGTGCCAGCAGCACCGGAAGGGAGACCCAGTACTTC	CASSTGRETQYF
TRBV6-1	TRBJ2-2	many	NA	TGTGCCAGCAGTGACAACAGGGTCATGGGGGAGCTGTTTTTT	CASSDNRVMGELFF
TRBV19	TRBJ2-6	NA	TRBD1	TGTGCCAGTAGATCGGGACAGGGGGCGCCCGGGGCCAACGTCCTGACTTTC	CASRSGQGAPGANVLTF